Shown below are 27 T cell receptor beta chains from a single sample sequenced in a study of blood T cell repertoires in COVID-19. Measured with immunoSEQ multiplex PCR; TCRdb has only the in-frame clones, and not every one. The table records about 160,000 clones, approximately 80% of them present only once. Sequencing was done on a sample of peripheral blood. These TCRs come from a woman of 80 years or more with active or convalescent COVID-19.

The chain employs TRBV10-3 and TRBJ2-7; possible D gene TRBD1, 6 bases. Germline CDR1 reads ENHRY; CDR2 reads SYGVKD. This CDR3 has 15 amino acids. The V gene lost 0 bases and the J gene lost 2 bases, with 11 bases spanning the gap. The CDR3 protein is CAISESGTIAYEQYF. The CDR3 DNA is TGTGCCATCAGTGAGTCCGGGACAATCGCCTACGAGCAGTACTTC.

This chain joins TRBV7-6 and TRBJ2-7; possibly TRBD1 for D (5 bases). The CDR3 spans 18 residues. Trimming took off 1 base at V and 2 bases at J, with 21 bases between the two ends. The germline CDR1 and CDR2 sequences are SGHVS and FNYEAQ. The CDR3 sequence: CASSLGAGSSTQAYEQYF. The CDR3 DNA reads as TGTGCCAGCAGCTTAGGGGCAGGGTCCTCGACCCAAGCCTACGAGCAGTACTTC.

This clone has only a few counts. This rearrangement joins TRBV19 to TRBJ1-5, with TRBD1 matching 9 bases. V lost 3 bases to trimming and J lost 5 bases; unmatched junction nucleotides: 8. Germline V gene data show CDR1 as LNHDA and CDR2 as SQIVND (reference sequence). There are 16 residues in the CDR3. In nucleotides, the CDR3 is TGTGCCAGTAGTATCTGGAGGGGACAGGGTTATCAGCCCCAGCATTTT. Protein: CASSIWRGQGYQPQHF.

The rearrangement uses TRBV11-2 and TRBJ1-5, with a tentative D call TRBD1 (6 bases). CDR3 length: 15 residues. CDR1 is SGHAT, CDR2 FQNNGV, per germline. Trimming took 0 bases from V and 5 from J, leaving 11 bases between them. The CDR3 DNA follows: TGTGCCAGCAGCTTAGAGGGGGCAGGGGATCAGCCCCAGCATTTT. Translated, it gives CASSLEGAGDQPQHF.

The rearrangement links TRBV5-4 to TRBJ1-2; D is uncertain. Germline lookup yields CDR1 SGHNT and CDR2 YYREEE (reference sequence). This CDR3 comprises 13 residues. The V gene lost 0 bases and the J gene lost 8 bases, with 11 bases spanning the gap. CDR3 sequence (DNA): TGTGCCAGCAGCTTGGTATCCGGGGAAGGCTACACCTTC. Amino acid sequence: CASSLVSGEGYTF.

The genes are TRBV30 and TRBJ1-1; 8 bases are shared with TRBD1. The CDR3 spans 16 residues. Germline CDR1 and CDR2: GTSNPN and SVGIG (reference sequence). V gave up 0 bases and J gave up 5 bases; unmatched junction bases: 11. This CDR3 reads CAWSVGGTGGRTEAFF. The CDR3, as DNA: TGTGCCTGGAGTGTAGGGGGTACAGGGGGTAGAACTGAAGCTTTCTTT.

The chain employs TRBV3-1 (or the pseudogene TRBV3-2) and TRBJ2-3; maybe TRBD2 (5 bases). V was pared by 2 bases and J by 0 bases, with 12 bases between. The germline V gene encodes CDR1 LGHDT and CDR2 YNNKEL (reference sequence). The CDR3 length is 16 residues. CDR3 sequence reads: CASSQTTGVSTDTQYF. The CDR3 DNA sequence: TGTGCCAGCAGCCAAACTACCGGGGTTAGCACAGATACGCAGTATTTT.

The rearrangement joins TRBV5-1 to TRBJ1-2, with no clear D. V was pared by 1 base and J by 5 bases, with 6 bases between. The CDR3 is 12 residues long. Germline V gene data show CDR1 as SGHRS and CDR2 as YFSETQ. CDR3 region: CASSLTDYGYTF. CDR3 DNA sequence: TGCGCCAGCAGCTTGACAGATTATGGCTACACCTTC.

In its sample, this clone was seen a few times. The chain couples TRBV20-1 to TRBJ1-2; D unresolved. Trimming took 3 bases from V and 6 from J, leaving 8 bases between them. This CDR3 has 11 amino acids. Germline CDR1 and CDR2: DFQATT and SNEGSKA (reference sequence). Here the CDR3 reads CSASSQNGYTF. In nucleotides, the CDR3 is TGCAGTGCTAGTAGTCAGAATGGCTACACCTTC.

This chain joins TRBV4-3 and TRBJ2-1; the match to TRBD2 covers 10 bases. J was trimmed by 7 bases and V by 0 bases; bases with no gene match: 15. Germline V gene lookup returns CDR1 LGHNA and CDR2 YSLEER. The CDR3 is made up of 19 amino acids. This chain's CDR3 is CASSQEGLALGLAVNEQFF. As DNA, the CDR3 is TGCGCCAGCAGCCAAGAAGGTCTGGCTTTAGGACTAGCGGTAAATGAGCAGTTCTTC.

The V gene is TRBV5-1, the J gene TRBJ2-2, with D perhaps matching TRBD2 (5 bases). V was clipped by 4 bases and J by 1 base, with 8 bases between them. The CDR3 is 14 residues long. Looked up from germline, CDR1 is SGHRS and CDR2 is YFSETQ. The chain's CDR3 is CASSADWNTGELFF. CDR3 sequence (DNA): TGCGCCAGCAGCGCGGACTGGAACACCGGGGAGCTGTTTTTT.

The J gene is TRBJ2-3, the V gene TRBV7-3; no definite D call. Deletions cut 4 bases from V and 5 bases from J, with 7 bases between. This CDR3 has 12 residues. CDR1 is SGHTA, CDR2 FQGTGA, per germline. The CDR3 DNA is TGTGCCAGCAGCTCCCCGGGAGATACGCAGTATTTT. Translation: CASSSPGDTQYF.

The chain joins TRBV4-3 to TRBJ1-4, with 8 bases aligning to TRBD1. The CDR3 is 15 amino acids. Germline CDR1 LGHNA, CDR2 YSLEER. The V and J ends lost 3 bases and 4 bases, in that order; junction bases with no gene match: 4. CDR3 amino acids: CASSQDRDGNEKLFF. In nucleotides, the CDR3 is TGCGCCAGCAGCCAGGACAGGGACGGTAATGAAAAACTGTTTTTT.

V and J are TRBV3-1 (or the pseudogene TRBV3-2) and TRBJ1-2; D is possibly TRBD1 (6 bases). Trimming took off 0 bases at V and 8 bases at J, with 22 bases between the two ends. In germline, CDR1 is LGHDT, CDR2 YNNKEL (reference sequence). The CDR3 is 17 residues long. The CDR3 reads CASSQEPYTGFAEGYTF. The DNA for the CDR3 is TGTGCCAGCAGCCAAGAACCCTATACAGGGTTCGCCGAAGGCTACACCTTC.

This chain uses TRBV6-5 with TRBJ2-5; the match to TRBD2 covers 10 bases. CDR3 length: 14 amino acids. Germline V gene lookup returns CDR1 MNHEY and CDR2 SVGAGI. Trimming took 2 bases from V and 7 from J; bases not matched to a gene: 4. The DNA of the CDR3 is TGTGCCAGCAGTTACAGCGGGGGGGCAGGGACCCAGTACTTC. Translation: CASSYSGGAGTQYF.

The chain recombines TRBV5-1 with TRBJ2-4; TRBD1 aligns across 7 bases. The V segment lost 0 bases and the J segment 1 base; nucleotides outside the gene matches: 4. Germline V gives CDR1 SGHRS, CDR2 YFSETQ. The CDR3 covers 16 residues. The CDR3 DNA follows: TGCGCCAGCAGCTTGGGGCCCAGGGGGGCCAAAAACATTCAGTACTTC. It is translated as CASSLGPRGAKNIQYF. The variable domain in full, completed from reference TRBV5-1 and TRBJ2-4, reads KAGVTQTPRYLIKTRGQQVTLSCSPISGHRSVSWYQQTPGQGLQFLFEYFSETQRNKGNFPGRFSGRQFSNSRSEMNVSTLELGDSALYLCASSLGPRGAKNIQYFGAGTRLSVL.

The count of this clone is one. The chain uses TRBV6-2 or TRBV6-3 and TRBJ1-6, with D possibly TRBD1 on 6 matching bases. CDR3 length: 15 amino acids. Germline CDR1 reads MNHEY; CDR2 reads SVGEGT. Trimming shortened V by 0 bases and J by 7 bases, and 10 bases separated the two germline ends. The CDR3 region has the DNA TGTGCCAGCAGTTACTCGAGGACAGACAATTCACCCCTCCACTTT. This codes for CASSYSRTDNSPLHF.

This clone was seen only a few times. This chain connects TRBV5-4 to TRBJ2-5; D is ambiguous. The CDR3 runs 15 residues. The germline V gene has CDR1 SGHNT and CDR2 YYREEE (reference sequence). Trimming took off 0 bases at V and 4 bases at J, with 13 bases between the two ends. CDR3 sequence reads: CASSLVSDKRETQYF. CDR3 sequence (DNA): TGTGCCAGCAGCTTGGTCTCCGATAAGCGAGAGACCCAGTACTTC.

The CDR3 protein is CASSISFSGWGEQYF. The CDR3 nucleotides read TGTGCCAGTAGTATATCCTTCTCAGGGTGGGGAGAGCAGTACTTC. The chain joins TRBV19 to TRBJ2-7, with D possibly being TRBD1 (5 bases). V lost 2 bases and J 7 bases, leaving 18 bases between the germline ends. The CDR3 spans 15 residues. CDR1 LNHDA and CDR2 SQIVND come from the germline V gene (reference sequence).

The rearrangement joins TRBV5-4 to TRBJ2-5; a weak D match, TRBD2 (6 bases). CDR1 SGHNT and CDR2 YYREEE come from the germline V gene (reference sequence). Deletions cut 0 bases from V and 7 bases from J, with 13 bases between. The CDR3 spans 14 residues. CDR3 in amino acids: CASSLALARGTQYF. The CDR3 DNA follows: TGTGCCAGCAGCTTGGCACTAGCCCGGGGGACCCAGTACTTC.

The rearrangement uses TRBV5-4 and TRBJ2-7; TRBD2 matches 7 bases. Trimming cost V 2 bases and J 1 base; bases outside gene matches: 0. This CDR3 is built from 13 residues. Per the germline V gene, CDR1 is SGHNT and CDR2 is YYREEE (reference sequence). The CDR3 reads CASSLAGSYEQYF. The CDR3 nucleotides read TGTGCCAGCAGCTTAGCGGGGTCCTACGAGCAGTACTTC. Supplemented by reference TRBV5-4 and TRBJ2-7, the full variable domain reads ETGVTQSPTHLIKTRGQQVTLRCSSQSGHNTVSWYQQALGQGPQFIFQYYREEENGRGNFPPRFSGLQFPNYSSELNVNALELDDSALYLCASSLAGSYEQYFGPGTRLTVT.

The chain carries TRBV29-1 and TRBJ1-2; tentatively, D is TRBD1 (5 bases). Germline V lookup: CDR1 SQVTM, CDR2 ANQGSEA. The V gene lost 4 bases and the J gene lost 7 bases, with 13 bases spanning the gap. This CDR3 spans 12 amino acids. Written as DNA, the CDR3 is TGCAGCGTTGGAGGCGGGGCTCTTGGCTACACCTTC. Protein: CSVGGGALGYTF.

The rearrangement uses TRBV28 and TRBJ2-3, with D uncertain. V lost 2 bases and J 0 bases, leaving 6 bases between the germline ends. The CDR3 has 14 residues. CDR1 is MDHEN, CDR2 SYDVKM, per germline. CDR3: CASSLAASTDTQYF. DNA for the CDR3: TGTGCCAGCAGTTTAGCGGCTAGCACAGATACGCAGTATTTT.

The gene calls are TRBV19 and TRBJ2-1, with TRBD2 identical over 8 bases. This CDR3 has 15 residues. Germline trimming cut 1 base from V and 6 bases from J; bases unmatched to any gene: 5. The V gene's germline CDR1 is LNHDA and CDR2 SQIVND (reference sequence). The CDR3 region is CASSIGAGGINEQFF. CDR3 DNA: TGTGCCAGTAGTATAGGGGCGGGGGGTATCAATGAGCAGTTCTTC.

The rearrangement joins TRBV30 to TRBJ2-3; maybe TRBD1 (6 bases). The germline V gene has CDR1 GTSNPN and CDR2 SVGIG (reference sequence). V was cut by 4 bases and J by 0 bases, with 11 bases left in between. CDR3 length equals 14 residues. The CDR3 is CAWNRQVSTDTQYF. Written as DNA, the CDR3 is TGTGCCTGGAATAGACAGGTTAGCACAGATACGCAGTATTTT.

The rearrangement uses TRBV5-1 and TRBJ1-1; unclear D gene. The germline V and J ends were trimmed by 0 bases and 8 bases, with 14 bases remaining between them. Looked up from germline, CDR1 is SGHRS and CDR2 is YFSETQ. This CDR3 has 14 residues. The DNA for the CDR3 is TGCGCCAGCAGCTTGGAGTCTCCGCACGGGGAAGCTTTCTTT. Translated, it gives CASSLESPHGEAFF.

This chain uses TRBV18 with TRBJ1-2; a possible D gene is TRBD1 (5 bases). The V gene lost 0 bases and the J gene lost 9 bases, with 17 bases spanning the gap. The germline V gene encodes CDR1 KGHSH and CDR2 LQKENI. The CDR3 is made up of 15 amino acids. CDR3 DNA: TGTGCCAGCTCACCACCGGGGGAGGTCGCCTGGAGCTACACCTTC. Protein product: CASSPPGEVAWSYTF.